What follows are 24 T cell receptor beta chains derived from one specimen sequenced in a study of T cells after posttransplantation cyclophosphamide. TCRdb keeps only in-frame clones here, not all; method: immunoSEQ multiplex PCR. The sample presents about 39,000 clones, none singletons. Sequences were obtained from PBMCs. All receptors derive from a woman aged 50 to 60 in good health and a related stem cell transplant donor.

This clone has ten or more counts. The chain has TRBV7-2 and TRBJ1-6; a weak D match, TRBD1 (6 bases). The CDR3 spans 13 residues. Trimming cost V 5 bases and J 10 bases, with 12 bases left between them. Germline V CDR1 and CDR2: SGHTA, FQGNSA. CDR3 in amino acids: CASSEQGGSPLHF. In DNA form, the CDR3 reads TGTGCCAGCAGCGAACAGGGAGGGTCACCCCTCCACTTT.

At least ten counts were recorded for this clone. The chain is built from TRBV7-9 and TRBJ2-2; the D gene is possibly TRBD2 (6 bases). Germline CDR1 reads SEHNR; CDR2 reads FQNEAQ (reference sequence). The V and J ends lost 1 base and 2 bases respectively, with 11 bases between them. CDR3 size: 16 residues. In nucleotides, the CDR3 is TGTGCCAGCAGCTTAGGGGGGGACGGCAACACCGGGGAGCTGTTTTTT. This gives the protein CASSLGGDGNTGELFF.

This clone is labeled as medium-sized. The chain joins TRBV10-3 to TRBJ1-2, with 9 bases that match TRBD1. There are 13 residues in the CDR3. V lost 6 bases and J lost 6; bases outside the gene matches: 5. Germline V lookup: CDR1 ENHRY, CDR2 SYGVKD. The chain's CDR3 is CAISPGTGNGYTF. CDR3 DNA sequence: TGTGCCATCAGCCCCGGGACAGGGAATGGCTACACCTTC.

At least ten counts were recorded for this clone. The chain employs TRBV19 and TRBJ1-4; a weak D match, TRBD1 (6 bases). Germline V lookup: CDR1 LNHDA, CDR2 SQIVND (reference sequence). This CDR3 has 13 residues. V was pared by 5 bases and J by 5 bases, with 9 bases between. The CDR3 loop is CASSRDTNEKLFF. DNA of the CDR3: TGTGCCAGTAGTCGGGACACCAATGAAAAACTGTTTTTT.

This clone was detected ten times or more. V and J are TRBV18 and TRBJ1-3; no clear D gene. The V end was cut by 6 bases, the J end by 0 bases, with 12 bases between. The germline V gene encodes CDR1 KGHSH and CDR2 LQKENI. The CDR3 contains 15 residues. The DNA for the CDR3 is TGTGCCAGCTCTCGAGTTACCTACTCTGGAAACACCATATATTTT. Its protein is CASSRVTYSGNTIYF.

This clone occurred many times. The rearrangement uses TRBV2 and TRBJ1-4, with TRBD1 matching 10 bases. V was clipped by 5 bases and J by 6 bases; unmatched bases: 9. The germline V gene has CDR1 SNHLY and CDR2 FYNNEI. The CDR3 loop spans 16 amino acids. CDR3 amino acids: CASSPGTGARDEKLFF. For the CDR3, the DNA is TGTGCCAGCAGTCCCGGGACAGGGGCGCGAGATGAAAAACTGTTTTTT.

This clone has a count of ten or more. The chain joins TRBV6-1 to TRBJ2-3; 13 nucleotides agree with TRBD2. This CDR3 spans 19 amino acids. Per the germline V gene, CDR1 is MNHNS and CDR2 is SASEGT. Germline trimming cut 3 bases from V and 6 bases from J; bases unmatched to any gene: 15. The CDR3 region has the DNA TGTGCCAGCAGTGAGATCGGGACTAGCGGGGCCGGGATCCGGGATACGCAGTATTTT. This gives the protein CASSEIGTSGAGIRDTQYF.

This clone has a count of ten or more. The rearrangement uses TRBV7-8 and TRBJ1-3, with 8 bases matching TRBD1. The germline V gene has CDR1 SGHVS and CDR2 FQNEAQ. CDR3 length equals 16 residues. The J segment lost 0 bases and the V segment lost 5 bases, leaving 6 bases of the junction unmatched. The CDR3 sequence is CASSPLGQGSGNTIYF. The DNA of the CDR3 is TGTGCCAGCAGCCCCTTAGGACAGGGCTCTGGAAACACCATATATTTT. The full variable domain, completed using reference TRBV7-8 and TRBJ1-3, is GAGVSQSPRYKVAKRGQDVALRCDPISGHVSLFWYQQALGQGPEFLTYFQNEAQLDKSGLPSDRFFAERPEGSVSTLKIQRTQQEDSAVYLCASSPLGQGSGNTIYFGEGSWLTVV.

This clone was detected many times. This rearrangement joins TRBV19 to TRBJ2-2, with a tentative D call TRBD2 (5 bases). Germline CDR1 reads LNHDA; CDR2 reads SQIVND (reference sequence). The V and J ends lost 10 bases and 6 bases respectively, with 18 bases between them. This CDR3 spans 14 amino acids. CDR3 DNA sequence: TGTGCCACCGAGGTCCGAAACGGGGCCGGGGAGCTGTTTTTT. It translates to CATEVRNGAGELFF.

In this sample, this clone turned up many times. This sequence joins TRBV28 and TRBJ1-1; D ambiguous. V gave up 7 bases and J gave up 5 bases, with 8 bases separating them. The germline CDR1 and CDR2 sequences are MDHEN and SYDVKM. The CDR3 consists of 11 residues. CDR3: CASTGRTEAFF. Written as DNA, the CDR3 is TGTGCCAGCACCGGGAGGACTGAAGCTTTCTTT.

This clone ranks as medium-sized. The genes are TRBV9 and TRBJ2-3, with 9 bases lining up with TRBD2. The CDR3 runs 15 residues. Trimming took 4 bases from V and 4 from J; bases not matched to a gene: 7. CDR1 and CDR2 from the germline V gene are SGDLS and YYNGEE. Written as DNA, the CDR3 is TGTGCCAGCAGCTCATACGGCGGGGGGGCAGATACGCAGTATTTT. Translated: CASSSYGGGADTQYF. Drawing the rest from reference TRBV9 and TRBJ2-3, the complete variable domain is DSGVTQTPKHLITATGQRVTLRCSPRSGDLSVYWYQQSLDQGLQFLIQYYNGEERAKGNILERFSAQQFPDLHSELNLSSLELGDSALYFCASSSYGGGADTQYFGPGTRLTVL.

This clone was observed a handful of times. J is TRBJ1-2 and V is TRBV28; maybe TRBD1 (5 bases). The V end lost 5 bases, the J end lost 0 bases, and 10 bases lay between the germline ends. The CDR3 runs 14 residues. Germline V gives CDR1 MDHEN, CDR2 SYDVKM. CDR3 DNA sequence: TGTGCCAGCAGTCGGGGGAGTTCTAACTATGGCTACACCTTC. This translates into CASSRGSSNYGYTF.

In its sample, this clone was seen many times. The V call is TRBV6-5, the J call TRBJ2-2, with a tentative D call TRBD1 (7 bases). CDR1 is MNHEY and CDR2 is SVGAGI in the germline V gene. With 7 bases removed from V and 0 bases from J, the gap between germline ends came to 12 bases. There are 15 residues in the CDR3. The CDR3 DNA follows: TGTGCCAGCAACGGAGGGGGCCCGAACACCGGGGAGCTGTTTTTT. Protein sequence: CASNGGGPNTGELFF.

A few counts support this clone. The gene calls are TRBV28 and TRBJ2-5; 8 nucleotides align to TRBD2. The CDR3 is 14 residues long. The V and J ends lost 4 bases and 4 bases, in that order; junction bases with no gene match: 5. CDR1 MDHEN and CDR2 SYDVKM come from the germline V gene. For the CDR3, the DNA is TGTGCCAGCAGTTCCCACGGGGGGGGAGAGACCCAGTACTTC. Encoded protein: CASSSHGGGETQYF.

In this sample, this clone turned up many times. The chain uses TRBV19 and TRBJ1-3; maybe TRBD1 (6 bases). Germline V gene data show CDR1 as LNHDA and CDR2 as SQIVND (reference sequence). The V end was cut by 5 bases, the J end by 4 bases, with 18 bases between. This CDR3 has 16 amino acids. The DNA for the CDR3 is TGTGCCAGTAGTCCCGGTAAACAGGGTGCGGGAAACACCATATATTTT. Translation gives CASSPGKQGAGNTIYF.

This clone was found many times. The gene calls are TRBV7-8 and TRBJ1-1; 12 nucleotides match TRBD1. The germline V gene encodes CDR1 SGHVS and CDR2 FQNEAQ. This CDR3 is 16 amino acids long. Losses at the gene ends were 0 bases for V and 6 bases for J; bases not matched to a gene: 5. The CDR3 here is CASSLAGGQGAPEAFF. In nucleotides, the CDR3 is TGTGCCAGCAGCTTAGCGGGGGGACAGGGGGCGCCTGAAGCTTTCTTT.

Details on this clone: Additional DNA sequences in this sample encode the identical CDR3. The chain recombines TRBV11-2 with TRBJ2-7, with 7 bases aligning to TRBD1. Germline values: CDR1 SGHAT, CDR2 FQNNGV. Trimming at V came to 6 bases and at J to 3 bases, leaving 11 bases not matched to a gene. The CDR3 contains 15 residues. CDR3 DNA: TGTGCCAGCAGGACACGGACAGGTAGAAGCTACGAGCAGTACTTC. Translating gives CASRTRTGRSYEQYF.

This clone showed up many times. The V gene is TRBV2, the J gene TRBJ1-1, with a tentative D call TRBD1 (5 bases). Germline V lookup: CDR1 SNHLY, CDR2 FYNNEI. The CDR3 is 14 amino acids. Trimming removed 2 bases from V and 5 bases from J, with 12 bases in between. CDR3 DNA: TGTGCCAGCAGTGAACGTGAAGGGGCGACTGAAGCTTTCTTT. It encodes CASSEREGATEAFF.

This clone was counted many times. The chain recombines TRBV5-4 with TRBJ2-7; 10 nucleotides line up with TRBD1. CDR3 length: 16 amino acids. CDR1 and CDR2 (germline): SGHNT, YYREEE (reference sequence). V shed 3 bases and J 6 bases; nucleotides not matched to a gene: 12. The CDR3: CASSSGPGTGALEQYF. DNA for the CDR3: TGTGCCAGCAGCTCCGGCCCCGGGACAGGGGCGCTCGAGCAGTACTTC. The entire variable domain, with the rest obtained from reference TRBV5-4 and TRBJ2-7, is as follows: ETGVTQSPTHLIKTRGQQVTLRCSSQSGHNTVSWYQQALGQGPQFIFQYYREEENGRGNFPPRFSGLQFPNYSSELNVNALELDDSALYLCASSSGPGTGALEQYFGPGTRLTVT.

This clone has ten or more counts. Written as DNA, the CDR3 is TGTGCCAGCACCCCAGGACAGTTCTATGGCTACACCTTC. It is translated as CASTPGQFYGYTF. The gene calls are TRBV6-5 and TRBJ1-2; TRBD1 is a possible D gene (6 bases). CDR1 MNHEY and CDR2 SVGAGI come from the germline V gene. CDR3 length equals 13 residues. Deletions cut 7 bases from V and 4 bases from J, with 13 bases between.

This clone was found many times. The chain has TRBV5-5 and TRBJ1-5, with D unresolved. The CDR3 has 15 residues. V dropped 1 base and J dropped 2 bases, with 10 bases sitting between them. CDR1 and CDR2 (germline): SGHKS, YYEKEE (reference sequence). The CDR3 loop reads CASSLSGEGNQPQHF. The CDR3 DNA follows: TGTGCCAGCAGCTTGTCTGGGGAGGGCAATCAGCCCCAGCATTTT. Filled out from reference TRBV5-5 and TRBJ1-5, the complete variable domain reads DAGVTQSPTHLIKTRGQQVTLRCSPISGHKSVSWYQQVLGQGPQFIFQYYEKEERGRGNFPDRFSARQFPNYSSELNVNALLLGDSALYLCASSLSGEGNQPQHFGDGTRLSIL.

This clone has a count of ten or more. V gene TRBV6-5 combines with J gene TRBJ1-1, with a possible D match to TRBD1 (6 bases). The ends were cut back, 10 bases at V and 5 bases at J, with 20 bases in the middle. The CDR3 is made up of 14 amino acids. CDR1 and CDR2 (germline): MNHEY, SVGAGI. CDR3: CAISPGGRVTEAFF. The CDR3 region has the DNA TGTGCCATCTCTCCCGGGGGGCGAGTTACTGAAGCTTTCTTT.

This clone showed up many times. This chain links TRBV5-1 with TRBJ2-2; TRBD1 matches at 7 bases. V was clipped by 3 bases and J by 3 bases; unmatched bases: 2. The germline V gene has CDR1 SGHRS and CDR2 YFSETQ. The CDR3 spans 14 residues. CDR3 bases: TGCGCCAGCAGCTCGGGACAGTACACCGGGGAGCTGTTTTTT. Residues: CASSSGQYTGELFF.

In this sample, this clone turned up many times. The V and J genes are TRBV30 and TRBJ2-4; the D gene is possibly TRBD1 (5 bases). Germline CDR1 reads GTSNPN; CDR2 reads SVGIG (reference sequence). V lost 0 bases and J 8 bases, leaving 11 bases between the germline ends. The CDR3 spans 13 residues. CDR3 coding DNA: TGTGCCTGGAGTGTAAAAGGGGCGGACATTCAGTACTTC. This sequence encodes CAWSVKGADIQYF.